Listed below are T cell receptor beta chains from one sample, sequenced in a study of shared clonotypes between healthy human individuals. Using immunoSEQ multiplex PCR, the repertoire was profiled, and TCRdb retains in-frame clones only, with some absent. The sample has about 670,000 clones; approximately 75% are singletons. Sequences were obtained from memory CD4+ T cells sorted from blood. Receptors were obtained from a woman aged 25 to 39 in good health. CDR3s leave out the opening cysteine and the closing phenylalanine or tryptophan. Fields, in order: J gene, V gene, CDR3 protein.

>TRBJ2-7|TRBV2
ASITDRGFSYEQY
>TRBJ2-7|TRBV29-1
SVEEAGAKQY
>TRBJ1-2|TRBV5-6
ASSLGTGGNGYT
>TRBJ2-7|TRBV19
ASSTQGTNGEQY
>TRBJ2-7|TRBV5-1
ASSLSQGLNEQY
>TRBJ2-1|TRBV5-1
ASSLAGEQF
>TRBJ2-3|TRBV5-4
ASSPQSGRAGDTQY
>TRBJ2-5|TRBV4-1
ASSQGEGRLHETQY
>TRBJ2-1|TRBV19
ATRVTGTSGNEQF
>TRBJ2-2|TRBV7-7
ASSPNTGELF
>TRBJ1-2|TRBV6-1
ASSVGTMGPYGYT
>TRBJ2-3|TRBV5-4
ASSPGTPDTQY
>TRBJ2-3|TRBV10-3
AISELKDTQY
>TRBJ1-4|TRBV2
ASSEEGSPLEKLF
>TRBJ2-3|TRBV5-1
ASSLGQGPLTDTQY
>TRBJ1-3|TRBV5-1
ASSLGHSGNTIY
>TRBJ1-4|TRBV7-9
ASSSRQGGNEKLF
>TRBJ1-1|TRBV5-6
ASSLRDSWNTEAF
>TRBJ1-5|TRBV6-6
ASSLGRLNQPQH